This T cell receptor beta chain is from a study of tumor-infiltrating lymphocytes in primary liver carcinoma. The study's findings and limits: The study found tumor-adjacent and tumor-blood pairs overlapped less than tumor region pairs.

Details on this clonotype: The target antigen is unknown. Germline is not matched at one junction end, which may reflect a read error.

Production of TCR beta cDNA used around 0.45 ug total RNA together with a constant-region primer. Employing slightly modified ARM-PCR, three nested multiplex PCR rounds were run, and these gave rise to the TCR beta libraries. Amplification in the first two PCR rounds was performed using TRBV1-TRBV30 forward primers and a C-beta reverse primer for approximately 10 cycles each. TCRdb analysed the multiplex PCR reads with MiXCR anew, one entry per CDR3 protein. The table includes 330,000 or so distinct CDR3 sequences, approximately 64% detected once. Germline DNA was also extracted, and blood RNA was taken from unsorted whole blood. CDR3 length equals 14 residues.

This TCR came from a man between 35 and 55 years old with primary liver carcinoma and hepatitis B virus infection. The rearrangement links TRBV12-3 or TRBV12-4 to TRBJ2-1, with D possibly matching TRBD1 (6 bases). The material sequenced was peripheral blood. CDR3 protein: CTSSFGQIYNEQFF. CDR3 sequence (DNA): TGTACCAGCAGTTTCGGACAGATCTACAATGAGCAGTTCTTC.